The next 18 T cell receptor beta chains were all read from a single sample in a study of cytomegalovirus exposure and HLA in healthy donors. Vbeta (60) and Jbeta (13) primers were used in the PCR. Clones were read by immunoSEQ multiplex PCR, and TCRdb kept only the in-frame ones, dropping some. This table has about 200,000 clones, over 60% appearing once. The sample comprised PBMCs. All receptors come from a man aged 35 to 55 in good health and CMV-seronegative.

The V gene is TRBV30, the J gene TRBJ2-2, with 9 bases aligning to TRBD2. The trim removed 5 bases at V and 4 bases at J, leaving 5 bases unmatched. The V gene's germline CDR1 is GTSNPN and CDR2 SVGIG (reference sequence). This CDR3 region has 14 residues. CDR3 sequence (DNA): TGTGCCTGGGGGGGCGGGAGGGCCACCGGGGAGCTGTTTTTT. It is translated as CAWGGGRATGELFF.

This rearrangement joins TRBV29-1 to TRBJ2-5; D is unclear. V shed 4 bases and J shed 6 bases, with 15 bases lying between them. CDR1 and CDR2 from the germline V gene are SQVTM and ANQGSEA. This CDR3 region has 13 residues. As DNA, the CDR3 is TGCAGCGTTGTACAGATTCGTAAAAAGACCCAGTACTTC. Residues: CSVVQIRKKTQYF.

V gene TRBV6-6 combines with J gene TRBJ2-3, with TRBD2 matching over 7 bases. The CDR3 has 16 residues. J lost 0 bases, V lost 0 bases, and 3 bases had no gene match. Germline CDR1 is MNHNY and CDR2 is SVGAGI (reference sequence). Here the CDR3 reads CASSYSLAESTDTQYF. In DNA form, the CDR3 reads TGTGCCAGCAGTTACTCGCTAGCGGAGAGCACAGATACGCAGTATTTT.

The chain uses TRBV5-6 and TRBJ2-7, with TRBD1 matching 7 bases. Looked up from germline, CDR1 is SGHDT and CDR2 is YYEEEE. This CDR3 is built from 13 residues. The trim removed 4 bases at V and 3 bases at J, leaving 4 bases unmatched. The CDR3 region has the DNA TGTGCCAGCAGCCCTACAGGGGTCTACGAGCAGTACTTC. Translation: CASSPTGVYEQYF.

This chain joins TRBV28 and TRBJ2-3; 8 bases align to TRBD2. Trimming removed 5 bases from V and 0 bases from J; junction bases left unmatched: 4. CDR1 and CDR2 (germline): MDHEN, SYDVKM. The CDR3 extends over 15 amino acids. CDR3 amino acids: CASSLSGVSTDTQYF. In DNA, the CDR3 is TGTGCCAGCAGTCTTAGCGGGGTTAGCACAGATACGCAGTATTTT. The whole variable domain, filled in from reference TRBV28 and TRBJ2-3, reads DVKVTQSSRYLVKRTGEKVFLECVQDMDHENMFWYRQDPGLGLRLIYFSYDVKMKEKGDIPEGYSVSREKKERFSLILESASTNQTSMYLCASSLSGVSTDTQYFGPGTRLTVL.

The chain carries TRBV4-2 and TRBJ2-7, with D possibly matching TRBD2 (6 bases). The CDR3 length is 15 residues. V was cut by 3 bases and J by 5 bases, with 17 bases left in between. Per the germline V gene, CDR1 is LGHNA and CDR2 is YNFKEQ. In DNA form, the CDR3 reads TGTGCCAGCAGCCAGACCCTAGGAGGGACGGACGAGCAGTACTTC. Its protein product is CASSQTLGGTDEQYF.

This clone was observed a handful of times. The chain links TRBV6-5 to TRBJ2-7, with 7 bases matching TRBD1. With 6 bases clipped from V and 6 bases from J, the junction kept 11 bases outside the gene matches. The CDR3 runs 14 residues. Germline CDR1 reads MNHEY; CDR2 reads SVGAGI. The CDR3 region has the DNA TGTGCCAGCAGGGTCAAGGGGGCGCTAGGCGAGCAGTACTTC. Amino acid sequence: CASRVKGALGEQYF.

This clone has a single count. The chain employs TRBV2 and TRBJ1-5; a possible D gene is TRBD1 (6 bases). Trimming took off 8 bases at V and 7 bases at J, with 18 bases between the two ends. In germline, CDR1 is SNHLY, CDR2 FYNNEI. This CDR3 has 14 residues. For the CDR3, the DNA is TGTGCCAGCCGATCCAGCAGGGGTGGGCAGCCCCAGCATTTT. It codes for CASRSSRGGQPQHF.

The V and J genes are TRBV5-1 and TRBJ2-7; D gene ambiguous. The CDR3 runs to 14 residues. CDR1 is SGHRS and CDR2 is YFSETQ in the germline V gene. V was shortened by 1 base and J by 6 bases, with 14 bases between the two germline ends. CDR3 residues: CASSLTSGSLEQYF. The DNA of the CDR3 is TGCGCCAGCAGCTTGACGTCCGGGTCCCTCGAGCAGTACTTC.

The CDR3 bases are TGTGCCAGCAGCCCCAAAACAGGGAAACAAGAGACCCAGTACTTC. It yields the protein CASSPKTGKQETQYF. The chain links TRBV13 to TRBJ2-5; the D gene is possibly TRBD1 (6 bases). CDR1 is PRHDT, CDR2 FYEKMQ, per germline (reference sequence). This CDR3 has 15 amino acids. The ends were cut back, 5 bases at V and 2 bases at J, with 15 bases in the middle. The full variable domain, in which reference TRBV13 and TRBJ2-5 provide the parts outside the CDR3, is AAGVIQSPRHLIKEKRETATLKCYPIPRHDTVYWYQQGPGQDPQFLISFYEKMQSDKGSIPDRFSAQQFSDYHSELNMSSLELGDSALYFCASSPKTGKQETQYFGPGTRLLVL.

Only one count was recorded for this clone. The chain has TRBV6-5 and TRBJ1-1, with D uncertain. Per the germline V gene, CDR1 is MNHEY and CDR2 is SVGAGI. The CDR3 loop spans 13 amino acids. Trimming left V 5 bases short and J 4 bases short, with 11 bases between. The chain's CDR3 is CASSEERVTEAFF. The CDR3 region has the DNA TGTGCCAGCAGTGAAGAGCGAGTCACTGAAGCTTTCTTT.

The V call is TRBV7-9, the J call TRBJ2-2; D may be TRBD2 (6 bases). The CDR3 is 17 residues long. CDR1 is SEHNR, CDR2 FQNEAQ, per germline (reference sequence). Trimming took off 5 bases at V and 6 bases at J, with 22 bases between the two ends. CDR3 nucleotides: TGTGCCAGCAGCGGGCCGTCATCGGGGGATCTACCCGGGGAGCTGTTTTTT. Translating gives CASSGPSSGDLPGELFF.

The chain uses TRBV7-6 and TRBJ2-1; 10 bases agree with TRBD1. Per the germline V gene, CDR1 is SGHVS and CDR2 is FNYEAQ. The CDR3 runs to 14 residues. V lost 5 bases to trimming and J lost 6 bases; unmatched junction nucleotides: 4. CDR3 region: CASSLDRGVNEQFF. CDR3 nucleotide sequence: TGTGCCAGCAGCCTGGACAGGGGGGTCAATGAGCAGTTCTTC.

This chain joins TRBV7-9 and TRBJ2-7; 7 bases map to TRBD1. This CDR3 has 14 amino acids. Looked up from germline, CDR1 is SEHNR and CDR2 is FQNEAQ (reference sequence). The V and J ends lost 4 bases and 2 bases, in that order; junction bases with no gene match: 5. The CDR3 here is CASSSLTGTYEQYF. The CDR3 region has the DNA TGTGCCAGCAGCTCCCTGACAGGGACCTACGAGCAGTACTTC.

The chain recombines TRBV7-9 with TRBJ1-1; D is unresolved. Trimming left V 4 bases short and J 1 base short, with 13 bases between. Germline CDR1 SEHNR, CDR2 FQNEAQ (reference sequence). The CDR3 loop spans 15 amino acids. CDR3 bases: TGTGCCAGCAGCTCTGGTTCAGGTTGGAACACTGAAGCTTTCTTT. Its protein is CASSSGSGWNTEAFF.

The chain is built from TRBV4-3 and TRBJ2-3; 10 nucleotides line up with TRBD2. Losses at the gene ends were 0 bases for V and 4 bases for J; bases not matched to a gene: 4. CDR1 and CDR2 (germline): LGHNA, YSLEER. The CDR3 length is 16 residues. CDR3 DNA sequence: TGCGCCAGCAGCCAAGATCGGCTAGCGGGGGCAGATACGCAGTATTTT. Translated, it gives CASSQDRLAGADTQYF.

The CDR3 nucleotides read TGTGCCAGCAGCGTTACAGGGCGGGGGGGCACAGAGACCCAGTACTTC. This gives the protein CASSVTGRGGTETQYF. The gene calls are TRBV9 and TRBJ2-5; 9 bases are shared with TRBD2. The germline V gene encodes CDR1 SGDLS and CDR2 YYNGEE. This CDR3 has 16 amino acids. V was clipped by 2 bases and J by 4 bases; unmatched bases: 9.

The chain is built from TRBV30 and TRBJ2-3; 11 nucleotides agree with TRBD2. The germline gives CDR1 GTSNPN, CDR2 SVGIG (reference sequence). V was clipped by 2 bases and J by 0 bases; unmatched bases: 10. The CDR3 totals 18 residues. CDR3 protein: CAWSPLAGGPTSTDTQYF. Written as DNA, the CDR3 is TGTGCCTGGAGTCCCCTAGCGGGGGGCCCTACTAGCACAGATACGCAGTATTTT.